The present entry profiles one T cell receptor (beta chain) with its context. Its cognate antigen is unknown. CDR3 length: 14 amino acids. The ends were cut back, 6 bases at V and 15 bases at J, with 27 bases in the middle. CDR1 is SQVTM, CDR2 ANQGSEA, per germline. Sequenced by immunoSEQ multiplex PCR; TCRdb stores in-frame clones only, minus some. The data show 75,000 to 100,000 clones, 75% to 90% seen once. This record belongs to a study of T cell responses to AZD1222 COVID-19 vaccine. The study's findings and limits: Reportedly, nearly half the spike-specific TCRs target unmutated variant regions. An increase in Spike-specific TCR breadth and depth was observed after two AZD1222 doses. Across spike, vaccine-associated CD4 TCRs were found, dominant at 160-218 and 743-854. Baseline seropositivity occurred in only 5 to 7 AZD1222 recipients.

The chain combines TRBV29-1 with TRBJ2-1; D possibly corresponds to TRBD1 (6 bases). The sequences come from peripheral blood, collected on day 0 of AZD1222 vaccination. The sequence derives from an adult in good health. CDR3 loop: CSVEIPWVQGILFF. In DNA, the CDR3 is TGCAGCGTGGAAATCCCCTGGGTACAGGGAATTCTGTTCTTC.